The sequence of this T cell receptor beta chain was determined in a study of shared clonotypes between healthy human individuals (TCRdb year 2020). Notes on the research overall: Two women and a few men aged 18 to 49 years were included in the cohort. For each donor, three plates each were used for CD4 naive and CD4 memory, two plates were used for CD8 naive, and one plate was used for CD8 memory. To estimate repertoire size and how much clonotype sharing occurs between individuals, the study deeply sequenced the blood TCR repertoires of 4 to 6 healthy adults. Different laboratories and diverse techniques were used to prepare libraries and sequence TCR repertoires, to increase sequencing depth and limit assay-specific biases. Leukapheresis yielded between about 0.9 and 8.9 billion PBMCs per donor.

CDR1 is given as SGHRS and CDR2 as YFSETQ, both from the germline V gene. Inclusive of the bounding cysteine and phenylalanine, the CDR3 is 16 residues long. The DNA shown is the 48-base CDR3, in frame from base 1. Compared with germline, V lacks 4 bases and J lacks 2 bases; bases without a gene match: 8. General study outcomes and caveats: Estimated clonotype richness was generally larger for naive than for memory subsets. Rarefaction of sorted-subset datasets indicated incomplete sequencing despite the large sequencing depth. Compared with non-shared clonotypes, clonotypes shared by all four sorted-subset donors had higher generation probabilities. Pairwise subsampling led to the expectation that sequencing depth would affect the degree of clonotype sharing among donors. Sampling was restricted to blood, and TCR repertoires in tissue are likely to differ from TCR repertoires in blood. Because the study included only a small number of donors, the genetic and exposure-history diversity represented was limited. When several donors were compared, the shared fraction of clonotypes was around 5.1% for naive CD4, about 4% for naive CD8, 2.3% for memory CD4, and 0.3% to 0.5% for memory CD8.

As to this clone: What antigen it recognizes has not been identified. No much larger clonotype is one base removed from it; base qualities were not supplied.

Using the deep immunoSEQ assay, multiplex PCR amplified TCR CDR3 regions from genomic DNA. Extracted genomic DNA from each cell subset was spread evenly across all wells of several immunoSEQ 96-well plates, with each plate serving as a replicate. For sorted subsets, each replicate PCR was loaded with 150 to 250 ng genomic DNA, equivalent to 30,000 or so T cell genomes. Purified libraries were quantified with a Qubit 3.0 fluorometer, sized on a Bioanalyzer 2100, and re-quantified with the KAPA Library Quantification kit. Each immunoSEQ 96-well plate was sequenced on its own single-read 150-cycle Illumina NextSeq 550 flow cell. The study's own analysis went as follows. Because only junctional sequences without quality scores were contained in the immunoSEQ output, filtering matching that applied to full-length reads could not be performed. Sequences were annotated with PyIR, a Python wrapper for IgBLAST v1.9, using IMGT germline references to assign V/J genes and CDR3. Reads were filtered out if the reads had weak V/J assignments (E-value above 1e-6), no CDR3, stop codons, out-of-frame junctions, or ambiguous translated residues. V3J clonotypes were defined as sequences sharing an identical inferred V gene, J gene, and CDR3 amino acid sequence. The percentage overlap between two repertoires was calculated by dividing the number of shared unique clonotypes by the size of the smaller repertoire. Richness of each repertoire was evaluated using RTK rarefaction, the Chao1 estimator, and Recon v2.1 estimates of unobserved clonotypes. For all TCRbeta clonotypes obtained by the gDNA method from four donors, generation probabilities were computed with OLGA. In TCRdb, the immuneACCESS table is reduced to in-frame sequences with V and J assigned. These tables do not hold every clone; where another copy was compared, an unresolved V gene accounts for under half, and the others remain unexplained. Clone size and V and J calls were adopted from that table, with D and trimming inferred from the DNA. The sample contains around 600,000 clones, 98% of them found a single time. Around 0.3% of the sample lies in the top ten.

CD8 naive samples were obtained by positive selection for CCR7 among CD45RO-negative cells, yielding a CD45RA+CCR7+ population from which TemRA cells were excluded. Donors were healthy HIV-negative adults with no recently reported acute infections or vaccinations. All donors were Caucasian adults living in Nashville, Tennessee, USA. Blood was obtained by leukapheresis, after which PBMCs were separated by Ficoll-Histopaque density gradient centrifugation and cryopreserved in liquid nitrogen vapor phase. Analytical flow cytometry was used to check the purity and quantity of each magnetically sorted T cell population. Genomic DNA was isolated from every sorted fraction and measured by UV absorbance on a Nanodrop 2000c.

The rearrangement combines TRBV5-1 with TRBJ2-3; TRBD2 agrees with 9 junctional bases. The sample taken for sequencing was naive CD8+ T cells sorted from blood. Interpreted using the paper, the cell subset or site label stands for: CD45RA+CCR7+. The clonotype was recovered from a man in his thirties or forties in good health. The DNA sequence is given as TGCGCCAGCAGCCCCGGGACTAGCAGATACACAGATACGCAGTATTTT. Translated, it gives CASSPGTSRYTDTQYF.